What follows is one TCR beta chain and its context. What it binds is not known. CDR3 length: 15 amino acids. Germline loops: CDR1 DFQATT, CDR2 SNEGSKA (reference sequence). The V segment lost 1 base and the J segment 5 bases; nucleotides outside the gene matches: 6. Amplification of TCR beta CDR3 regions used RNA as the template. TCR CDR3 underwent first-round RT-PCR with the HTBI primer set. TCRdb fed the multiplex PCR reads into MiXCR, producing one record per CDR3 protein. Among about 270,000 distinct CDR3 sequences, roughly 22% were seen once, and the ten largest hold under 65%. This specimen belongs to a study of T cells in Graves' hyperthyroidism and ophthalmopathy. Study-wide results and limits: Most thyroid clonotypes expanded above 0.001 appeared in blood too.

Criteria for exclusion of patients were uncontrolled infection, other autoimmune disease, pregnancy or lactation. PBMCs stemmed from under 11 ml fresh peripheral blood. This clonotype was obtained from a young man with Graves' ophthalmopathy. V gene TRBV20-1 combines with J gene TRBJ2-2, with TRBD1 matching 8 bases. The sample consisted of blood. The CDR3 here is CSARGQGRSTGELFF. The DNA of the CDR3 is TGCAGTGCTAGAGGACAGGGGAGATCAACCGGGGAGCTGTTTTTT.